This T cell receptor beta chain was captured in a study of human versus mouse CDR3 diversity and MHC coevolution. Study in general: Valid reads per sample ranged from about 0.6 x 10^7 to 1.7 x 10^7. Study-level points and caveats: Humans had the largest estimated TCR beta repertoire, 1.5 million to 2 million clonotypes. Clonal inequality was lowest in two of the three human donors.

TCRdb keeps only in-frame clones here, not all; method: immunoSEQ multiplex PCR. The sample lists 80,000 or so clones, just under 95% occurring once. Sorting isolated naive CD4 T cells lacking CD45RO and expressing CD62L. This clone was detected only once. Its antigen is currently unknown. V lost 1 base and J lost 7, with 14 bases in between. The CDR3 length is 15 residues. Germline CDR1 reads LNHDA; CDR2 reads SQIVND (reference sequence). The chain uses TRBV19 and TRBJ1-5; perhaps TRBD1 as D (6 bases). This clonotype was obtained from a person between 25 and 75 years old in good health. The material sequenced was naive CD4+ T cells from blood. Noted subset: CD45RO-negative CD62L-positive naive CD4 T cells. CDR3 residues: CASSIVRGLDQPQHF. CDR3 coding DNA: TGTGCCAGTAGTATAGTGCGGGGGCTGGACCAGCCCCAGCATTTT.